These 3 T cell receptor beta chains were sequenced from one sample in a study of long-term antiretroviral therapy in people with HIV. Runs used v3.0 of the immunoSEQ assay and were done at survey level. Measured with immunoSEQ multiplex PCR; TCRdb has only the in-frame clones, and not every one. The data show under 15,000 clones, 83% seen once. This specimen was unsorted PBMCs, taken 3.4 years after starting antiretroviral therapy. These receptors were taken from a man in his forties or fifties with HIV.

V is TRBV7-8 and J is TRBJ2-7, with 8 bases lining up with TRBD2. The germline V gene encodes CDR1 SGHVS and CDR2 FQNEAQ. The CDR3 loop spans 17 amino acids. Trimming took 7 bases from V and 1 from J; bases not matched to a gene: 15. The CDR3 spells CASTLRQGTSGSYEQYF. The CDR3 DNA reads as TGTGCCAGCACCCTAAGGCAAGGAACTAGCGGTTCCTACGAGCAGTACTTC.

V usage is TRBV28 and J usage is TRBJ1-1; D gene unclear. This CDR3 is built from 16 residues. Germline assignment: CDR1 MDHEN and CDR2 SYDVKM. The V gene lost 7 bases and the J gene lost 10 bases, with 28 bases spanning the gap. CDR3 amino acids: CASTYPARGNRVGAFF. CDR3 DNA: TGTGCCAGCACCTACCCCGCTCGGGGAAACCGAGTTGGAGCTTTCTTT.

This chain joins TRBV27 and TRBJ1-5; 9 bases map to TRBD1. The CDR3 has 15 amino acids. V lost 7 bases and J lost 4; bases outside the gene matches: 8. Germline V CDR1 and CDR2: MNHEY, SMNVEV (reference sequence). In DNA form, the CDR3 reads TGTGCCAGCACTCCAAGGGGGACAGGGAATCAGCCCCAGCATTTT. Its translation is CASTPRGTGNQPQHF.